Shown below are 14 T cell receptor beta chains from a single sample sequenced in a study of blood T cell repertoires in COVID-19. Generated by immunoSEQ multiplex PCR, the TCRdb table keeps only in-frame clones and is missing some. The table has roughly 400,000 clones, 70% to 90% seen once. Sequences were obtained from PBMCs or T cells enriched from blood (not recorded which). The receptors stem from a young woman who had been exposed to COVID-19.

This clone was seen just once. This rearrangement joins TRBV4-1 to TRBJ2-5; 7 bases map to TRBD1. With V trimmed by 4 bases and J by 1 base, 6 bases remained unmatched. CDR3 length equals 15 residues. The germline V gene encodes CDR1 MGHRA and CDR2 YSYEKL. The CDR3 here is CASSRPGQSQETQYF. CDR3 nucleotide sequence: TGCGCCAGCAGCCGCCCGGGACAGAGCCAAGAGACCCAGTACTTC.

The J gene is TRBJ1-2, the V gene TRBV5-1; 7 nucleotides match TRBD1. The germline V gene has CDR1 SGHRS and CDR2 YFSETQ. Losses at the gene ends were 3 bases for V and 3 bases for J; bases not matched to a gene: 11. The CDR3 runs 16 residues. CDR3 region: CASSSKPRGADYGYTF. In nucleotides, the CDR3 is TGCGCCAGCAGCTCCAAACCCAGGGGGGCCGACTATGGCTACACCTTC.

This chain joins TRBV28 and TRBJ2-2; D is perhaps TRBD1 (6 bases). Germline assignment: CDR1 MDHEN and CDR2 SYDVKM. Trimming took 6 bases from V and 4 from J, leaving 15 bases between them. The CDR3 is 15 amino acids. The DNA for the CDR3 is TGTGCCAGCAGACGCCAACAGGGTCGCACCGGGGAGCTGTTTTTT. Translated: CASRRQQGRTGELFF. The full variable domain, its missing parts supplied by reference TRBV28 and TRBJ2-2, is DVKVTQSSRYLVKRTGEKVFLECVQDMDHENMFWYRQDPGLGLRLIYFSYDVKMKEKGDIPEGYSVSREKKERFSLILESASTNQTSMYLCASRRQQGRTGELFFGEGSRLTVL.

Note on this clone: The junction shows a germline mismatch at one end, possibly a read error. This rearrangement joins TRBV12-3 or TRBV12-4 to TRBJ2-5, with D possibly TRBD2 on 6 matching bases. The CDR3 contains 13 residues. CDR3 nucleotide sequence: TGCGCGGGATTGACTAGAACGCGAGAGACCCAGTACTTC. Its translation is CAGLTRTRETQYF.

The rearrangement joins TRBV9 to TRBJ2-7, with 8 nucleotides matching TRBD1. The junction had 5 bases not matched to a gene; V was cut back by 0 bases and J by 0 bases. Germline V gene sequence: CDR1 SGDLS, CDR2 YYNGEE. CDR3 length: 16 amino acids. In DNA form, the CDR3 reads TGTGCCAGCAGCGTAGAGGCGACAGGGGCCTCCTACGAGCAGTACTTC. Protein product: CASSVEATGASYEQYF.

Only a few counts were recorded for this clone. The genes are TRBV28 and TRBJ2-1, with TRBD2 matching over 9 bases. This CDR3 has 18 amino acids. The germline V gene encodes CDR1 MDHEN and CDR2 SYDVKM. V dropped 7 bases and J dropped 4; count of bases not matched to a gene: 17. Written as DNA, the CDR3 is TGTGCCAGCATCTCCTTCGGGAGGGCTCTAGCGGGATACAATGAGCAGTTCTTC. This encodes CASISFGRALAGYNEQFF.

V usage is TRBV21-1 and J usage is TRBJ1-2; the D call of TRBD1 is as the table states it, not checked on the DNA. TRBV21-1 is shown as a pseudogene. This CDR3 region has 14 residues. The CDR3, as DNA: TGTGCCAGCAGCAACCAGACAGGCGACTATGGCTACACCTTC. Protein sequence: CASSNQTGDYGYTF.

The genes are TRBV7-2 and TRBJ1-3; D unresolved. The CDR3 runs 17 residues. In germline, CDR1 is SGHTA, CDR2 FQGNSA. The V end was cut by 3 bases, the J end by 7 bases, with 22 bases between. The CDR3: CASSFSPQKRPGNTIYF. Written as DNA, the CDR3 is TGTGCCAGCAGCTTCTCACCCCAAAAAAGACCGGGTAACACCATATATTTT. The full variable domain, its missing parts supplied by reference TRBV7-2 and TRBJ1-3, is GAGVSQSPSNKVTEKGKDVELRCDPISGHTALYWYRQSLGQGLEFLIYFQGNSAPDKSGLPSDRFSAERTGGSVSTLTIQRTQQEDSAVYLCASSFSPQKRPGNTIYFGEGSWLTVV.

The chain joins TRBV27 to TRBJ1-2; unclear D gene. With 0 bases removed from V and 4 bases from J, the gap between germline ends came to 9 bases. The CDR3 is 14 residues long. Germline V gene data show CDR1 as MNHEY and CDR2 as SMNVEV (reference sequence). The CDR3 sequence is CASSLSLRGYGYTF. DNA of the CDR3: TGTGCCAGCAGTTTATCCCTACGGGGCTATGGCTACACCTTC.

V gene TRBV9 combines with J gene TRBJ2-7; 8 bases line up with TRBD2. Looked up from germline, CDR1 is SGDLS and CDR2 is YYNGEE. With 3 bases clipped from V and 2 bases from J, the junction kept 13 bases outside the gene matches. The CDR3 sequence is 17 residues long. CDR3 nucleotides: TGTGCCAGCAGCGATGCCCGGGAGGGAGGGCTTACCTACGAGCAGTACTTC. This sequence encodes CASSDAREGGLTYEQYF.

V usage is TRBV21-1 and J usage is TRBJ2-1; TRBD2, the table's D call, lacks a check against the DNA. TRBV21-1 constitutes a pseudogene. The CDR3 contains 16 residues. Written as DNA, the CDR3 is TGTGCCAGGACGATTAGCGGGAGGGCCCTCGGCAATGAGCAGTTCTTC. Its translation is CARTISGRALGNEQFF.

This clone has only one observation. The chain recombines TRBV2 with TRBJ2-7; 11 bases agree with TRBD1. The CDR3 covers 14 residues. J was trimmed by 3 bases and V by 4 bases; bases with no gene match: 2. CDR1 is SNHLY and CDR2 is FYNNEI in the germline V gene. This chain's CDR3 is CASSVGTGGYEQYF. The CDR3 coding sequence is TGTGCCAGCAGTGTAGGGACAGGGGGCTACGAGCAGTACTTC. Drawing the rest from reference TRBV2 and TRBJ2-7, the complete variable domain is EPEVTQTPSHQVTQMGQEVILRCVPISNHLYFYWYRQILGQKVEFLVSFYNNEISEKSEIFDDQFSVERPDGSNFTLKIRSTKLEDSAMYFCASSVGTGGYEQYFGPGTRLTVT.

The V gene is TRBV5-6, the J gene TRBJ2-7; the D gene is possibly TRBD1 (5 bases). Germline CDR1 SGHDT, CDR2 YYEEEE. This CDR3 is 15 amino acids long. V lost 4 bases, J lost 6 bases, and 20 bases lay in between. The CDR3 region is CASSPPPTEPLEQYF. DNA for the CDR3: TGTGCCAGCAGCCCTCCCCCGACAGAGCCCCTCGAGCAGTACTTC.

V and J are TRBV4-1 and TRBJ1-1, with 7 positions matching TRBD1. This CDR3 has 13 residues. Germline trimming cut 3 bases from V and 6 bases from J; bases unmatched to any gene: 4. CDR1 and CDR2 (germline): MGHRA, YSYEKL. The CDR3 bases are TGCGCCAGCAGCCATACAGGGGCTGCTGAAGCTTTCTTT. This translates into CASSHTGAAEAFF.